The next 25 T cell receptor beta chains were all read from a single sample in a study of OX40 agonist ivuxolimab in advanced cancers. The table came from immunoSEQ multiplex PCR; TCRdb's copy has only in-frame clones and leaves some out. The sample contains about 48,000 clones, around 90% of which appear only once. The source was CD4+ or CD8+ T cells sorted from blood, collected in a trial of the OX40 agonist ivuxolimab. The receptor source for this set is an adult with an advanced solid tumor such as melanoma, head and neck, liver or kidney cancer.

V is TRBV19 and J is TRBJ2-2; 10 nucleotides agree with TRBD2. This CDR3 has 15 amino acids. V trimming: 5 bases; J trimming: 4 bases; junction bases outside the gene matches: 4. Germline CDR1 is LNHDA and CDR2 is SQIVND (reference sequence). DNA of the CDR3: TGTGCCAGTAGTCAGCAGCGGGGGGGCACCGGGGAGCTGTTTTTT. Its protein product is CASSQQRGGTGELFF.

This chain links TRBV28 with TRBJ2-7, with 7 bases fitting TRBD1. Germline V gene sequence: CDR1 MDHEN, CDR2 SYDVKM. The CDR3 loop spans 14 amino acids. Trimming cost V 5 bases and J 3 bases; bases outside gene matches: 7. The CDR3 reads CASSMGQLDYEQYV. Here the CDR3 DNA reads TGTGCCAGCAGTATGGGACAGCTCGACTACGAGCAGTACGTC.

The chain carries TRBV9 and TRBJ2-5; either TRBD1 or TRBD2 may supply D (5 bases each). The germline V gene has CDR1 SGDLS and CDR2 YYNGEE. This CDR3 is 15 amino acids long. Trimming removed 4 bases at V and 1 base at J, with 14 bases between. The CDR3 coding sequence is TGTGCCAGCAGCCTCGACACCGGGACCCAAGAGACCCAGTACTTC. Translating it yields CASSLDTGTQETQYF.

The chain employs TRBV7-9 and TRBJ2-2, with 7 bases matching TRBD2. CDR3 length equals 19 residues. The V gene's germline CDR1 is SEHNR and CDR2 FQNEAQ (reference sequence). V shed 3 bases, J shed 1 base, and the junction held 14 bases outside the gene matches. The CDR3 bases are TGTGCCAGCAGCTTCTCCCCCCTTGTAGGCGGGGGGAACACCGGGGAGCTGTTTTTT. This codes for CASSFSPLVGGGNTGELFF.

The chain uses TRBV6-1 and TRBJ2-3, with 9 bases fitting TRBD1. This CDR3 is built from 15 residues. V trimming: 6 bases; J trimming: 4 bases; junction bases outside the gene matches: 8. The V gene's germline CDR1 is MNHNS and CDR2 SASEGT. CDR3: CASSGGQGSADTQYF. The CDR3 nucleotides read TGTGCCAGCAGCGGGGGACAGGGATCCGCAGATACGCAGTATTTT.

This chain joins TRBV14 and TRBJ2-2; D may be TRBD1 (6 bases). Deletions cut 0 bases from V and 0 bases from J, with 17 bases between. The CDR3 has 19 residues. Per the germline V gene, CDR1 is SGHDN and CDR2 is FVKESK. The CDR3 is CASSQDVVLGATNTGELFF. DNA of the CDR3: TGTGCCAGCAGCCAAGATGTTGTATTGGGGGCTACGAACACCGGGGAGCTGTTTTTT.

V usage is TRBV14 and J usage is TRBJ2-1, with 8 positions matching TRBD1. Germline V CDR1 and CDR2: SGHDN, FVKESK. The trim removed 0 bases at V and 6 bases at J, leaving 7 bases unmatched. The length of the CDR3 is 16 residues. The DNA of the CDR3 is TGTGCCAGCAGCCAAGATGTTGGGACAGGAATCAATGAGCAGTTCTTC. Protein product: CASSQDVGTGINEQFF.

This clone has more than one count but fewer than ten. This rearrangement joins TRBV5-5 to TRBJ1-3; D unresolved. Trimming shortened V by 0 bases and J by 0 bases, and 7 bases separated the two germline ends. This CDR3 has 15 amino acids. Germline values: CDR1 SGHKS, CDR2 YYEKEE (reference sequence). The CDR3 spells CASSLGGYSGNTIYF. In nucleotides, the CDR3 is TGTGCCAGCAGCTTGGGCGGATACTCTGGAAACACCATATATTTT.

The J gene is TRBJ2-5, the V gene TRBV28; D ambiguous. This CDR3 comprises 14 residues. Germline CDR1 and CDR2: MDHEN and SYDVKM. Trimming left V 2 bases short and J 5 bases short, with 12 bases between. Written as DNA, the CDR3 is TGTGCCAGCAGTTTAAGACTGGGTTATGAGACCCAGTACTTC. This encodes CASSLRLGYETQYF.

This chain links TRBV29-1 with TRBJ1-2; D is ambiguous. CDR3 size: 11 residues. The V end lost 7 bases, the J end lost 4 bases, and 10 bases lay between the germline ends. CDR1 SQVTM and CDR2 ANQGSEA come from the germline V gene. CDR3 coding DNA: TGCAGCGCACCCGACGGCTATGGCTACACCTTC. Translation gives CSAPDGYGYTF.

The gene calls are TRBV9 and TRBJ2-1; the D gene is possibly TRBD2 (5 bases). The V end lost 0 bases, the J end lost 7 bases, and 8 bases lay between the germline ends. This CDR3 contains 13 residues. Per the germline V gene, CDR1 is SGDLS and CDR2 is YYNGEE. Here the CDR3 reads CASSVGTRNEQFF. Here the CDR3 DNA reads TGTGCCAGCAGCGTAGGGACTCGGAATGAGCAGTTCTTC. Complete variable domain (other parts from reference TRBV9 and TRBJ2-1): DSGVTQTPKHLITATGQRVTLRCSPRSGDLSVYWYQQSLDQGLQFLIQYYNGEERAKGNILERFSAQQFPDLHSELNLSSLELGDSALYFCASSVGTRNEQFFGPGTRLTVL.

The V and J genes are TRBV27 and TRBJ2-1; D assignment may be TRBD1 or TRBD2 (5 bases each). The CDR3 consists of 17 residues. Germline CDR1 reads MNHEY; CDR2 reads SMNVEV (reference sequence). Trimming removed 3 bases at V and 0 bases at J, with 15 bases between. Here the CDR3 DNA reads TGTGCCAGCAGTTTTCTCGGGACGGCCAGCTCCTACAATGAGCAGTTCTTC. Its protein is CASSFLGTASSYNEQFF.

The chain joins TRBV4-1 to TRBJ2-7, with 10 bases fitting TRBD2. The CDR3 sequence is 14 residues long. Germline CDR1 reads MGHRA; CDR2 reads YSYEKL. J lost 10 bases, V lost 1 base, and 7 bases had no gene match. CDR3 DNA: TGCGCCAGCAGCCAAGGGGGGCTAGCGGGGGAACAGTACTTC. This encodes CASSQGGLAGEQYF.

CDR3 in DNA: TGTGCCAGCAGCCCCGCGGGCACAGATACGCAGTATTTT. This encodes CASSPAGTDTQYF. V gene TRBV7-9 combines with J gene TRBJ2-3; no reliable D call. CDR1 and CDR2 (germline): SEHNR, FQNEAQ (reference sequence). The CDR3 spans 13 residues. V was pared by 5 bases and J by 1 base, with 7 bases between.

The chain has TRBV27 and TRBJ2-2; 9 bases line up with TRBD1. V lost 1 base and J lost 6; bases outside the gene matches: 9. This CDR3 is built from 17 residues. Germline V gene sequence: CDR1 MNHEY, CDR2 SMNVEV (reference sequence). CDR3 sequence (DNA): TGTGCCAGCAGTTTATTGGGGACAGGGATTAACCCCGGGGAGCTGTTTTTT. It encodes CASSLLGTGINPGELFF.

V and J are TRBV11-2 and TRBJ2-5; TRBD1 matches at 9 bases. The V gene end was trimmed by 6 bases and the J gene end by 6 bases; junction bases not matched to a gene: 11. In germline, CDR1 is SGHAT, CDR2 FQNNGV. The CDR3 is made up of 15 amino acids. The CDR3 spells CASRLPGQGVKTQYF. Written as DNA, the CDR3 is TGTGCCAGCAGGTTGCCGGGACAGGGTGTAAAGACCCAGTACTTC. The full variable domain, in which reference TRBV11-2 and TRBJ2-5 provide the parts outside the CDR3, is EAGVAQSPRYKIIEKRQSVAFWCNPISGHATLYWYQQILGQGPKLLIQFQNNGVVDDSQLPKDRFSAERLKGVDSTLKIQPAKLEDSAVYLCASRLPGQGVKTQYFGPGTRLLVL.

The rearrangement links TRBV19 to TRBJ2-7, with D possibly matching TRBD1 (5 bases). This CDR3 contains 13 residues. V was pared by 6 bases and J by 1 base, with 10 bases between. Germline CDR1 LNHDA, CDR2 SQIVND (reference sequence). Written as DNA, the CDR3 is TGTGCCAGTAGCCTACAGGTGTCCTACGAGCAGTACTTC. It is translated as CASSLQVSYEQYF.

This clone is a singleton in its sample. The chain links TRBV6-1 to TRBJ1-2; D uncertain. CDR1 is MNHNS, CDR2 SASEGT, per germline. CDR3 length: 15 residues. V was cut by 1 base and J by 3 bases, with 12 bases left in between. CDR3 sequence: CASSEVAVDDYGYTF. CDR3 sequence (DNA): TGTGCCAGCAGTGAAGTTGCAGTGGACGACTATGGCTACACCTTC.

V is TRBV11-2 and J is TRBJ1-1; possibly TRBD1 for D (5 bases). V was trimmed by 2 bases and J by 5 bases, leaving 12 bases between them. This CDR3 is built from 14 residues. Germline assignment: CDR1 SGHAT and CDR2 FQNNGV. CDR3 nucleotides: TGTGCCAGCAGCTTATTGACAGAGCCGACTGAAGCTTTCTTT. Protein product: CASSLLTEPTEAFF.

V and J are TRBV18 and TRBJ2-3, with D hard to call. V was trimmed by 0 bases and J by 1 base, leaving 11 bases between them. The CDR3 is made up of 16 amino acids. CDR1 KGHSH and CDR2 LQKENI come from the germline V gene. The CDR3 sequence: CASSPPLETGTDTQYF. In nucleotides, the CDR3 is TGTGCCAGCTCACCACCGTTGGAGACCGGCACAGATACGCAGTATTTT. The whole variable domain, remainder taken from reference TRBV18 and TRBJ2-3, is NAGVMQNPRHLVRRRGQEARLRCSPMKGHSHVYWYRQLPEEGLKFMVYLQKENIIDESGMPKERFSAEFPKEGPSILRIQQVVRGDSAAYFCASSPPLETGTDTQYFGPGTRLTVL.

This chain joins TRBV2 and TRBJ1-1; D is perhaps TRBD1 (5 bases). Germline V gene sequence: CDR1 SNHLY, CDR2 FYNNEI. Deletions cut 5 bases from V and 6 bases from J, with 16 bases between. The CDR3 is 14 residues long. The CDR3 loop is CASSSGGGSAEAFF. CDR3 bases: TGTGCCAGCAGTTCGGGGGGAGGTAGCGCTGAAGCTTTCTTT.

This clone was seen just once. This specimen includes other DNA sequences encoding the same CDR3. This chain uses TRBV5-1 with TRBJ1-1, with TRBD1 as a possible D gene (6 bases). V lost 0 bases and J 2 bases, leaving 11 bases between the germline ends. CDR3 length: 15 amino acids. Germline V gives CDR1 SGHRS, CDR2 YFSETQ. The CDR3 loop reads CASSLAGGPNTEAFF. The CDR3 DNA reads TGCGCCAGCAGCTTGGCCGGGGGCCCTAACACTGAAGCTTTCTTT.

This sequence joins TRBV11-1 and TRBJ2-7; maybe TRBD2 (5 bases). Germline assignment: CDR1 SGHAT and CDR2 FQDESV (reference sequence). CDR3 size: 12 residues. V lost 1 base and J lost 5, with 6 bases in between. The CDR3 DNA reads as TGTGCCAGCAGCTTAGTCGGGGACGAGCAGTACGTC. Its translation is CASSLVGDEQYV.

The count of this clone is one. This chain's CDR3 is CASSPGGTDGYTF. The DNA of the CDR3 is TGTGCCAGCTCACCCGGCGGAACAGACGGCTACACCTTC. This sequence joins TRBV18 and TRBJ1-2; D uncertain. Germline-derived CDR1 and CDR2 are KGHSH and LQKENI. The CDR3 loop spans 13 amino acids. V lost 3 bases and J lost 8, with 13 bases in between.

This rearrangement joins TRBV30 to TRBJ2-1; D not certain. V was shortened by 2 bases and J by 1 base, with 6 bases between the two germline ends. The CDR3 sequence is 13 residues long. The germline gives CDR1 GTSNPN, CDR2 SVGIG (reference sequence). In DNA, the CDR3 is TGTGCCTGGAGTTTCGGATCCTACAATGAGCAGTTCTTC. It yields the protein CAWSFGSYNEQFF. The full variable domain, completed using reference TRBV30 and TRBJ2-1, is SQTIHQWPATLVQPVGSPLSLECTVEGTSNPNLYWYRQAAGRGLQLLFYSVGIGQISSEVPQNLSASRPQDRQFILSSKKLLLSDSGFYLCAWSFGSYNEQFFGPGTRLTVL.